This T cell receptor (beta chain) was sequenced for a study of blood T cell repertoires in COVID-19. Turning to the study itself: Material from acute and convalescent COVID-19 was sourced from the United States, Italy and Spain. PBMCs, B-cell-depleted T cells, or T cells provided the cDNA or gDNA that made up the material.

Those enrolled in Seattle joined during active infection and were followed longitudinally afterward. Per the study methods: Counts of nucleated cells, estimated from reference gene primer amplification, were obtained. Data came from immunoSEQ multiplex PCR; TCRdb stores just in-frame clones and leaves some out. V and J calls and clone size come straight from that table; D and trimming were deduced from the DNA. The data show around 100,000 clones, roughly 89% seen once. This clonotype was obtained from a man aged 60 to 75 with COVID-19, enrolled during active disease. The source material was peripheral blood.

The CDR3 region has the DNA TGTGCCAGCAGCGGGGAGGGGACTAGCGGGATCTGGGCTGCAGATACGCAGTATTTT. It translates to CASSGEGTSGIWAADTQYF. This chain links TRBV4-2 with TRBJ2-3; 13 positions match TRBD2. The CDR3 contains 19 residues. With V trimmed by 5 bases and J by 4 bases, 15 bases remained unmatched. Germline assignment: CDR1 LGHNA and CDR2 YNFKEQ.